These 21 T cell receptor beta chains were sequenced from one sample in a study of identical twins' blood T cells. TCRdb called the 5' RACE reads again in MiXCR, with one record for every CDR3 protein. This table holds 350,000 to 400,000 distinct CDR3 sequences, about 28% found once. Sequencing used PBMCs. The receptors shown here come from a woman aged 18-55 years in good health.

The chain has TRBV27 and TRBJ2-1, with 7 nucleotides matching TRBD1. The CDR3 spans 14 residues. Germline V gene lookup returns CDR1 MNHEY and CDR2 SMNVEV (reference sequence). V lost 8 bases to trimming and J lost 5 bases; unmatched junction nucleotides: 9. The CDR3: CASRPGTANNEQFF. The DNA of the CDR3 is TGTGCCAGCCGACCCGGGACAGCCAACAATGAGCAGTTCTTC.

The table lists this clonotype with many counts. This chain links TRBV20-1 with TRBJ1-4; possibly TRBD1 for D (6 bases). The CDR3 runs to 14 residues. Germline lookup yields CDR1 DFQATT and CDR2 SNEGSKA (reference sequence). V was clipped by 2 bases and J by 6 bases, with 13 bases between them. This chain's CDR3 is CSARSGQHYEKLFF. The CDR3 nucleotides read TGCAGTGCTAGAAGTGGACAGCACTATGAAAAACTGTTTTTT.

As to this clonotype: The junction departs from germline at one end; a sequencing error may be responsible. The V call is TRBV6-2 or TRBV6-3, the J call TRBJ1-1; no clear D gene. This CDR3 is 12 amino acids long. CDR1 MNHEY and CDR2 SVGEGT come from the germline V gene. The CDR3 protein is CVSSYLGTEAFF. DNA of the CDR3: TGCGTCAGCAGTTACTTGGGAACTGAAGCTTTCTTT.

The rearrangement joins TRBV5-1 to TRBJ1-2, with no clear D. V lost 8 bases and J lost 4, with 27 bases in between. The germline gives CDR1 SGHRS, CDR2 YFSETQ. The CDR3 totals 17 residues. The CDR3: CARTDLLRTQTIYGYTF. The CDR3 DNA sequence: TGCGCCAGAACCGATCTTTTGAGAACCCAGACCATCTATGGCTACACCTTC.

This clonotype was recorded at least ten times. The J gene is TRBJ1-3, the V gene TRBV28; possibly TRBD1 for D (6 bases). This CDR3 region has 13 residues. Germline V gives CDR1 MDHEN, CDR2 SYDVKM. Deletions cut 4 bases from V and 4 bases from J, with 8 bases between. This chain's CDR3 is CASSSQGGNTIYF. CDR3 nucleotides: TGTGCCAGCAGTTCCCAGGGGGGAAACACCATATATTTT.

As to this clonotype: A much larger clone lies one base from this, so it may be a read error. V gene TRBV12-3 or TRBV12-4 combines with J gene TRBJ1-3; no reliable D call. CDR3 length: 15 amino acids. CDR3 sequence (DNA): TGTTCCAGCAGTTTACAGCCGTACTCTGGAAACACCATATATTTT. Amino acid sequence: CSSSLQPYSGNTIYF.

With respect to this clonotype: This may arise from a read error, as a much more abundant clone is one base away. The chain combines TRBV5-4 with TRBJ1-5; D unclear. CDR1 and CDR2 (germline): SGHNT, YYREEE (reference sequence). The V gene lost 0 bases and the J gene lost 3 bases, with 4 bases spanning the gap. The CDR3 length is 13 residues. The CDR3 coding sequence is TGTGCCAGCAGCTTGGAGGACAATCAGCCCCAGCATTTT. This sequence encodes CASSLEDNQPQHF.

In the case of this clonotype: The junction differs from germline at one of its ends, possibly a read error. The V call is TRBV7-9, the J call TRBJ1-4; TRBD1 agrees at 7 bases. The CDR3 consists of 15 residues. Per the germline V gene, CDR1 is SEHNR and CDR2 is FQNEAQ (reference sequence). For the CDR3, the DNA is TGTGCCAGTAGCTTACGGCAGGGGGAGAGGGAAAAACTGTTTTTT. Protein: CASSLRQGEREKLFF.

This clonotype showed up just a few times. The rearrangement joins TRBV7-2 to TRBJ2-1; D is tentatively TRBD1 or TRBD2 (5 bases each). The CDR3 has 17 residues. Germline V lookup: CDR1 SGHTA, CDR2 FQGNSA. V lost 1 base to trimming and J lost 2 bases, with 15 bases between them. The CDR3 here is CASSLEGTRSPYNEQFF. The CDR3 DNA reads as TGTGCCAGCAGCTTAGAGGGGACCAGAAGTCCCTACAATGAGCAGTTCTTC.

This clonotype has more than one count but fewer than ten. J is TRBJ1-4 and V is TRBV14; TRBD1 matches 7 bases. Germline V gene data show CDR1 as SGHDN and CDR2 as FVKESK. The CDR3 has 15 residues. Losses at the gene ends were 1 base for V and 6 bases for J; bases not matched to a gene: 5. This CDR3 reads CASSQGRDSYEKLFF. Written as DNA, the CDR3 is TGTGCCAGCAGCCAAGGGAGGGACAGCTATGAAAAACTGTTTTTT.

To note about this clonotype: The conserved final phenylalanine or tryptophan is absent from the CDR3, which likely points to a read error. The V call is TRBV11-2, the J call TRBJ1-3; D is unclear. This CDR3 is built from 12 residues. From germline, CDR1 is SGHAT and CDR2 FQNNGV. DNA of the CDR3: TGTGCCAGCAGCTTGAGTGGAGACACCATATATGTT. This codes for CASSLSGDTIYV.

The chain has TRBV29-1 and TRBJ2-5; D is unresolved. This CDR3 has 15 amino acids. Germline V gene lookup returns CDR1 SQVTM and CDR2 ANQGSEA. The V end lost 5 bases, the J end lost 2 bases, and 18 bases lay between the germline ends. CDR3 amino acids: CSVRPAKSIQETQYF. The CDR3 DNA follows: TGCAGCGTTCGCCCCGCGAAGAGTATTCAAGAGACCCAGTACTTC. The whole variable domain, remainder taken from reference TRBV29-1 and TRBJ2-5, is SAVISQKPSRDICQRGTSLTIQCQVDSQVTMMFWYRQQPGQSLTLIATANQGSEATYESGFVIDKFPISRPNLTFSTLTVSNMSPEDSSIYLCSVRPAKSIQETQYFGPGTRLLVL.

The chain employs TRBV29-1 and TRBJ2-1; 9 nucleotides match TRBD2. Unmatched junction bases numbered 7, after V lost 4 bases and J lost 6 bases. This CDR3 has 14 residues. The germline V gene has CDR1 SQVTM and CDR2 ANQGSEA. Here the CDR3 reads CSVGLAGGGNEQFF. The CDR3 nucleotides read TGCAGCGTTGGACTCGCGGGGGGGGGCAATGAGCAGTTCTTC.

This chain connects TRBV6-1 to TRBJ1-5; D remains unclear. CDR1 MNHNS and CDR2 SASEGT come from the germline V gene. This CDR3 is built from 15 residues. Between the trimmed V and J ends, which lost 6 bases and 0 bases, there was a span of 12 bases. The CDR3 protein is CASRRGQDSNQPQHF. The CDR3 DNA reads TGTGCCAGCAGGAGAGGGCAGGATAGCAATCAGCCCCAGCATTTT.

This rearrangement joins TRBV12-3 or TRBV12-4 to TRBJ2-1, with 9 bases fitting TRBD1. This CDR3 has 15 residues. V gave up 4 bases and J gave up 6 bases; unmatched junction bases: 7. The CDR3 DNA sequence: TGTGCCAGCAGTTCTACAGGGGGCTTGTTCAATGAGCAGTTCTTC. Translated, it gives CASSSTGGLFNEQFF.

This clonotype was seen a few times. V usage is TRBV30 and J usage is TRBJ1-4, with TRBD1 as a possible D gene (6 bases). Trimming cost V 2 bases and J 8 bases, with 12 bases left between them. From germline, CDR1 is GTSNPN and CDR2 SVGIG (reference sequence). The CDR3 runs to 13 residues. The CDR3 reads CAWSYNTGEKLFF. DNA for the CDR3: TGTGCCTGGAGTTATAATACAGGGGAAAAACTGTTTTTT.

This chain links TRBV7-2 with TRBJ2-5; D gene uncertain. The CDR3 is 12 residues long. V lost 6 bases, J lost 5 bases, and 10 bases lay in between. Per the germline V gene, CDR1 is SGHTA and CDR2 is FQGNSA. The CDR3 DNA reads TGTGCCAGCAGTAACCCCTTGGAGACCCAGTACTTC. Its translation is CASSNPLETQYF.

The V gene is TRBV6-2 or TRBV6-3, the J gene TRBJ1-5; 10 positions match TRBD1. Germline assignment: CDR1 MNHEY and CDR2 SVGEGT. Trimming cost V 6 bases and J 6 bases; bases outside gene matches: 14. CDR3 size: 17 residues. This CDR3 is CASSNVRDRGLGQPQHF. CDR3 nucleotide sequence: TGTGCCAGCAGCAACGTTCGGGACAGGGGACTTGGTCAGCCCCAGCATTTT.

This clonotype was found a few times. The chain employs TRBV5-1 and TRBJ2-3; D remains ambiguous. V was trimmed by 0 bases and J by 4 bases, leaving 6 bases between them. The CDR3 has 13 amino acids. CDR1 is SGHRS, CDR2 YFSETQ, per germline. DNA for the CDR3: TGCGCCAGCAGCTTGGCCGCCTCAGATACGCAGTATTTT. Its translation is CASSLAASDTQYF.

This clonotype was seen ten or more times. The gene calls are TRBV12-3 or TRBV12-4 and TRBJ1-2; D not resolved. The CDR3 runs 13 residues. V lost 1 base to trimming and J lost 1 base, with 4 bases between them. The CDR3 protein is CASSLENNYGYTF. DNA of the CDR3: TGTGCCAGCAGTTTAGAGAATAACTATGGCTACACCTTC.

This clonotype was counted only a few times. V gene TRBV19 combines with J gene TRBJ1-5; no firm D call. Germline values: CDR1 LNHDA, CDR2 SQIVND (reference sequence). CDR3 length: 14 amino acids. V was trimmed by 7 bases and J by 7 bases, leaving 17 bases between them. CDR3 nucleotide sequence: TGTGCCAGTACCCTTGGCTGGAGCGGGCAGCCCCAGCATTTT. Its translation is CASTLGWSGQPQHF.